The rows below give T cell receptor beta chains drawn from one sample of a study of cytomegalovirus exposure and HLA in healthy donors. Libraries were prepared by immunoSEQ multiplex PCR; TCRdb keeps only in-frame clonotypes and omits some of them. This sample's table reports fewer than 110,000 clones. Source material: PBMCs. All receptors derive from a man between 35 and 55 years old in good health and CMV-seronegative. Both conserved end residues are part of each CDR3. The order of the fields is D gene, J gene, CDR3 length, V gene, CDR3 protein, CDR3 DNA. D genes are given only for firm matches.

TRBD1 | TRBJ1-1 | 16 | TRBV12-5 | CASGLARQGMNTEAFF | TGTGCTAGTGGTTTGGCCCGACAGGGAATGAACACTGAAGCTTTCTTT
- | TRBJ1-1 | 13 | TRBV7-2 | CASSHPGVTEAFF | TGTGCCAGCAGCCACCCCGGGGTCACTGAAGCTTTCTTT
TRBD1 | TRBJ1-1 | 13 | TRBV6-1 | CATFPGQSTEAFF | TGTGCCACCTTTCCGGGACAGTCTACTGAAGCTTTCTTT
- | TRBJ1-5 | 13 | TRBV30 | CAWSTFEYQPQHF | TGTGCCTGGAGTACTTTTGAGTATCAGCCCCAGCATTTT
- | TRBJ2-7 | 14 | TRBV28 | CASSFRGEVYEQYF | TGTGCCAGCAGTTTCCGGGGTGAGGTCTACGAGCAGTACTTC
TRBD2 | TRBJ2-1 | 16 | TRBV27 | CASSLRAGGGYNEQFF | TGTGCCAGCAGTTTAAGGGCGGGAGGGGGCTACAATGAGCAGTTCTTC
TRBD1 | TRBJ2-7 | 15 | TRBV9 | CASSLRGQGFYEQYF | TGTGCCAGCAGCCTGAGGGGACAGGGTTTCTACGAGCAGTACTTC
TRBD1 | TRBJ1-1 | 15 | TRBV4-1 | CASSQDRQGGTEAFF | TGCGCCAGCAGCCAAGACAGACAGGGGGGCACTGAAGCTTTCTTT
TRBD2 | TRBJ2-3 | 17 | TRBV28 | CASSLAGGRPSTDTQYF | TGTGCCAGCAGCCTAGCGGGAGGAAGGCCTAGCACAGATACGCAGTATTTT
- | TRBJ1-5 | 15 | TRBV7-8 | CASSLAQAYNQPQHF | TGTGCCAGCAGCTTAGCACAGGCCTACAATCAGCCCCAGCATTTT
- | TRBJ2-5 | 13 | TRBV18 | CASSDYAKETQYF | TGTGCCAGCTCCGATTACGCTAAAGAGACCCAGTACTTC
- | TRBJ2-5 | 13 | TRBV30 | CAWSVLSVETQYF | TGTGCCTGGAGTGTACTGTCCGTAGAGACCCAGTACTTC
- | TRBJ1-1 | 13 | TRBV2 | CASSVQGKSEAFF | TGTGCCAGCAGTGTACAGGGTAAATCTGAAGCTTTCTTT
- | TRBJ2-7 | 13 | TRBV19 | CASNIQWGYEQYF | TGTGCCAGTAATATCCAGTGGGGCTACGAGCAGTACTTC
TRBD1 | TRBJ2-3 | 16 | TRBV11-2 | CASSSRTGGRADTQYF | TGTGCCAGCAGCAGCCGGACAGGGGGCAGGGCAGATACGCAGTATTTT
- | TRBJ2-5 | 14 | TRBV7-2 | CASSLNQGQETQYF | TGTGCCAGCAGCTTAAACCAGGGCCAAGAGACCCAGTACTTC